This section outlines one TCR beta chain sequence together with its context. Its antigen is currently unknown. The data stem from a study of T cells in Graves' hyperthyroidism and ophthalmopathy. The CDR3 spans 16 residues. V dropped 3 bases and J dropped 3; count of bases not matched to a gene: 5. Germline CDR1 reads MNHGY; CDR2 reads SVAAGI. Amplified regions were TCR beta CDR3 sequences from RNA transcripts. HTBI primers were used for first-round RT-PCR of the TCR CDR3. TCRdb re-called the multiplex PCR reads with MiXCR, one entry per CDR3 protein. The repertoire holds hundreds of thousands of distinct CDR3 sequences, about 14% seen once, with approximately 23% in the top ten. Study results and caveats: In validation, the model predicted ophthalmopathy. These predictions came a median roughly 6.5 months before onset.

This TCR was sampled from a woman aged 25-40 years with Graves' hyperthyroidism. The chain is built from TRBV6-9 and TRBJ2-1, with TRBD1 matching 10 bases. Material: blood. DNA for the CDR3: TGTGCCAGCAGTTACGGGACAGGGGATTTCTACAATGAGCAGTTCTTC. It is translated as CASSYGTGDFYNEQFF.